Listed below are T cell receptor beta chains from one sample, sequenced in a study of blood T cell repertoires in COVID-19. Assay: immunoSEQ multiplex PCR; the TCRdb copy retains only in-frame clones and omits some. Among approximately 94,000 clones, under 85% were seen once, and the ten largest hold 24%. What was sequenced was peripheral blood. These TCRs come from a human donor in a cohort sampled during active COVID-19. CDR3s include the opening cysteine and the closing phenylalanine or tryptophan. A D gene is named only where the DNA matches it firmly. A row's size may be missing; if present it is once, few, many or a size class.

TRBJ1-5	TRBV28	once	.	CASSFGVSNQPQHF	TGTGCCAGCAGTTTCGGGGTTAGCAATCAGCCCCAGCATTTT
TRBJ1-5	TRBV3-1/TRBV3-2	.	.	CASSLQGQSNQPQHF	TGTGCCAGCAGCCTCCAGGGTCAAAGCAATCAGCCCCAGCATTTT
TRBJ1-1	TRBV18	once	.	CASSPVANTEAFF	TGTGCCAGCTCACCGGTGGCGAACACTGAAGCTTTCTTT
TRBJ2-3	TRBV4-1	few	.	CASSHPVAEGTDTQYF	TGCGCCAGCAGCCACCCCGTCGCGGAGGGCACAGATACGCAGTATTTT
TRBJ1-1	TRBV27	once	.	CASSLAQGYTEAFF	TGTGCCAGCAGTTTAGCCCAGGGTTACACTGAAGCTTTCTTT
TRBJ2-5	TRBV18	.	TRBD2	CASSGTSGKETQYF	TGTGCCAGCTCAGGGACTAGCGGGAAAGAGACCCAGTACTTC
TRBJ1-5	TRBV12-3/TRBV12-4	.	.	CASSWGGNQPQHF	TGTGCCAGCAGTTGGGGGGGCAATCAGCCCCAGCATTTT
TRBJ2-1	TRBV6-4	few	TRBD1	CASSEEDRYYNEQFF	TGTGCCAGCAGTGAGGAGGACAGGTATTACAATGAGCAGTTCTTC
TRBJ1-2	TRBV5-4	.	TRBD1	CASSNTGGDYGYTF	TGTGCCAGCAGCAATACAGGGGGAGACTATGGCTACACCTTC
TRBJ2-7	TRBV13	.	TRBD1	CASSRTGGSYEQYF	TGTGCCAGCAGCCGGACAGGTGGCTCCTACGAGCAGTACTTC
TRBJ1-3	TRBV18	.	TRBD1	CASSPRKGQGSGNTIYF	TGTGCCAGCTCACCACGCAAGGGACAGGGCTCTGGAAACACCATATATTTT
TRBJ2-7	TRBV19	.	.	CASSTGVEQYF	TGTGCCAGTAGCACGGGGGTCGAGCAGTACTTC
TRBJ1-2	TRBV19	.	TRBD1	CASSGQGYGYTF	TGTGCCAGTAGTGGACAGGGTTACGGCTACACCTTC
TRBJ1-2	TRBV10-1	few	.	CASSESGLPGGYTF	TGCGCCAGCAGTGAGTCGGGCCTCCCAGGGGGCTACACCTTC
TRBJ1-2	TRBV28	.	.	CASSLTGDLYGYTF	TGTGCCAGCAGTTTAACAGGCGATCTCTATGGCTACACCTTC
TRBJ1-1	TRBV6-1	medium-sized	TRBD1	CASSEVTGAHTEAFF	TGTGCCAGCAGTGAAGTAACAGGGGCCCACACTGAAGCTTTCTTT
TRBJ1-1	TRBV6-5	.	TRBD1	CASSYSGTGAEAFF	TGTGCCAGCAGTTACTCCGGGACAGGGGCTGAAGCTTTCTTT
TRBJ1-4	TRBV5-1	once	.	CASSLAGITNEKLFF	TGCGCCAGCAGCTTGGCGGGGATCACTAATGAAAAACTGTTTTTT
TRBJ1-1	TRBV6-1	.	.	CASRDSTEAFF	TGTGCCAGCAGGGACAGCACTGAAGCTTTCTTT
TRBJ1-1	TRBV19	.	.	CASSPPGNTEAFF	TGTGCCAGTAGTCCGCCGGGGAACACTGAAGCTTTCTTT
TRBJ1-1	TRBV9	once	TRBD1	CASSVAGTGIPYHTEAFF	TGTGCCAGCAGCGTAGCGGGGACAGGGATTCCCTACCACACTGAAGCTTTCTTT
TRBJ2-7	TRBV27	.	.	CATTSHGVGTYEQYF	TGTGCCACCACCTCGCACGGGGTGGGAACCTACGAGCAGTACTTC
TRBJ2-4	TRBV27	.	.	CASSLDLAKNIQYF	TGTGCCAGCAGTTTGGACTTAGCCAAAAACATTCAGTACTTC
TRBJ2-7	TRBV14	few	TRBD1	CASSLLTGGEYEQYF	TGTGCCAGCAGCCTTCTGACAGGGGGCGAGTACGAGCAGTACTTC
TRBJ2-1	TRBV2	.	.	CASRRGSGNEQFF	TGTGCCAGCAGGAGGGGGAGTGGGAATGAGCAGTTCTTC
TRBJ1-1	TRBV5-1	.	TRBD1	CASSLLQGDTEAFF	TGCGCCAGCAGCTTGTTACAGGGGGACACTGAAGCTTTCTTT
TRBJ2-2	TRBV27	once	TRBD2	CASSSGLAGGYTGELFF	TGTGCCAGCAGTTCGGGACTAGCGGGAGGGTACACCGGGGAGCTGTTTTTT